There are many counts of the clone carrying this TCR beta chain. Construction of the TCRbeta library involved unique molecular identifiers. TCRdb itself ran the PCR reads through MiXCR, one entry per CDR3 protein. The sample consists of 200,000 to 250,000 distinct CDR3 sequences, 9.5% to 13% of them appearing once. This specimen belongs to a study of T-cell reconstitution after alpha-beta-depleted transplantation in children. Germline CDR1 DFQATT, CDR2 SNEGSKA (reference sequence). The CDR3 has 12 amino acids. This TCR was recovered from a child younger than two with acute myeloid leukemia, due to receive a stem cell transplant. The rearrangement joins TRBV20-1 to TRBJ1-1; 10 bases match TRBD1. The sequenced sample was PBMCs, obtained before TCRalphabeta/CD19-depleted stem cell transplant. CDR3 DNA: TGCAGGACAGGGGGCGCGGACACTGAAGCTTTCTTT. Protein sequence: CRTGGADTEAFF.